This entry lists 28 T cell receptor beta chains sequenced from one sample in a study of blood T cells in healthy people across ages. A second about 6 to 12 cycle PCR used barcoded and J-beta primers. TCRdb re-called the 5' RACE reads with MiXCR, one entry per CDR3 protein. The sample contains 1.5 million or so distinct CDR3 sequences, approximately 40% of which appear only once. The material sequenced was blood. Receptor source: a woman aged 18-30 years in good health.

The V call is TRBV25-1, the J call TRBJ1-4, with D uncertain. CDR1 is MGHDK and CDR2 is SYGVNS in the germline V gene. The CDR3 sequence is 15 residues long. V lost 1 base, J lost 2 bases, and 8 bases lay in between. The CDR3 nucleotides are TGTGCCAGCAGTGAATTAAAAGTGACTAATGAAAAACTGTTTTTT. Translating gives CASSELKVTNEKLFF.

The chain has TRBV9 and TRBJ2-7; TRBD2 matches 9 bases. After removal of 0 bases from V and 1 base from J, the junction contained 5 bases not matched to a gene. The length of the CDR3 is 16 residues. Germline V gene sequence: CDR1 SGDLS, CDR2 YYNGEE. The CDR3 region is CASSVAPAGGSYEQYF. CDR3 bases: TGTGCCAGCAGCGTAGCTCCGGCGGGAGGGTCCTACGAGCAGTACTTC. The whole variable domain, remainder taken from reference TRBV9 and TRBJ2-7, is DSGVTQTPKHLITATGQRVTLRCSPRSGDLSVYWYQQSLDQGLQFLIQYYNGEERAKGNILERFSAQQFPDLHSELNLSSLELGDSALYFCASSVAPAGGSYEQYFGPGTRLTVT.

Details on this clonotype: A read error may produce the germline difference seen at one junction end. V usage is TRBV10-3 and J usage is TRBJ2-6; 12 bases agree with TRBD2. Germline CDR1 and CDR2: ENHRY and SYGVKD. The CDR3 runs 17 residues. The CDR3 bases are TGTGCCATCAGACCGACTAGCGGGAGCTCTGGGGCCAGCGTCCTGACTTTC. Encoded protein: CAIRPTSGSSGASVLTF.

The V gene is TRBV6-5, the J gene TRBJ2-7, with D perhaps TRBD1 (5 bases). Looked up from germline, CDR1 is MNHEY and CDR2 is SVGAGI. This CDR3 is built from 16 residues. V was clipped by 0 bases and J by 2 bases, with 14 bases between them. For the CDR3, the DNA is TGTGCCAGCAGTTACTCGATGGATCAGGGAACCTACGAGCAGTACTTC. It encodes CASSYSMDQGTYEQYF.

The rearrangement uses TRBV10-1 and TRBJ2-1; D remains unclear. In germline, CDR1 is WNHNN, CDR2 SYGVQD (reference sequence). The CDR3 length is 9 residues. V lost 10 bases to trimming and J lost 8 bases, with 6 bases between them. The CDR3 loop is CANGHEQFF. The CDR3 bases are TGCGCCAACGGACATGAGCAGTTCTTC.

This clonotype showed up just a few times. This chain joins TRBV11-3 and TRBJ2-3, with unresolved D. The length of the CDR3 is 15 residues. Germline CDR1 reads SGHNT; CDR2 reads YENEEA. The V gene lost 4 bases and the J gene lost 4 bases, with 15 bases spanning the gap. This CDR3 is CASSSDSGLPDTQYF. The CDR3 DNA sequence: TGTGCCAGCAGCTCCGACTCGGGCCTTCCAGATACGCAGTATTTT.

The chain carries TRBV2 and TRBJ1-1; 7 nucleotides agree with TRBD1. The CDR3 runs 14 residues. Per germline, CDR1 SNHLY and CDR2 FYNNEI. V was pared by 6 bases and J by 5 bases, with 9 bases of the junction left unmatched. The CDR3 nucleotides read TGTGCCAGCAGCGCCCAGGGGGGTATGACTGAAGCTTTCTTT. It encodes CASSAQGGMTEAFF.

J is TRBJ1-6 and V is TRBV7-2; D remains ambiguous. The CDR3 is 16 amino acids. Germline loops: CDR1 SGHTA, CDR2 FQGNSA. Trimming removed 10 bases at V and 0 bases at J, with 16 bases between. The CDR3 spells CANTTTGSSYNSPLHF. DNA of the CDR3: TGTGCCAACACTACTACGGGGTCCTCCTATAATTCACCCCTCCACTTT.

This clonotype was found a few times. The J gene is TRBJ1-2, the V gene TRBV7-2, with D possibly matching TRBD1 (5 bases). The ends were cut back, 5 bases at V and 4 bases at J, with 17 bases in the middle. This CDR3 has 15 residues. The germline CDR1 and CDR2 sequences are SGHTA and FQGNSA. CDR3 protein: CASSERSRGGYGYTF. The CDR3 DNA reads TGTGCCAGCAGCGAGCGGTCTCGGGGGGGCTATGGCTACACCTTC.

The chain links TRBV3-1 to TRBJ2-5; the D is unclear. Germline-derived CDR1 and CDR2 are LGHDT and YNNKEL (reference sequence). This CDR3 has 14 residues. V gave up 1 base and J gave up 7 bases, with 13 bases separating them. CDR3 sequence: CASSQAGYMATQYF. The CDR3 region has the DNA TGTGCCAGCAGCCAAGCCGGGTACATGGCGACCCAGTACTTC.

This clonotype was found a few times. The chain uses TRBV7-9 and TRBJ2-1, with D perhaps matching TRBD2 (5 bases). Germline CDR1 is SEHNR and CDR2 is FQNEAQ (reference sequence). Trimming cost V 5 bases and J 8 bases, with 16 bases left between them. The CDR3 extends over 14 amino acids. The CDR3 is CASSLRGSGDEQFF. Here the CDR3 DNA reads TGTGCCAGCAGCCTCCGGGGTTCTGGTGATGAGCAGTTCTTC.

A few counts support this clonotype. This chain links TRBV29-1 with TRBJ1-4, with D uncertain. V gave up 4 bases and J gave up 1 base, with 7 bases separating them. The CDR3 contains 13 residues. CDR1 and CDR2 from the germline V gene are SQVTM and ANQGSEA. Written as DNA, the CDR3 is TGCAGCGTTGTCGGAATAACTAATGAAAAACTGTTTTTT. Its translation: CSVVGITNEKLFF.

This clonotype has more than one count but fewer than ten. This chain joins TRBV29-1 and TRBJ2-5; either TRBD1 or TRBD2 may fit D (5 bases each). Trimming shortened V by 3 bases and J by 5 bases, and 10 bases separated the two germline ends. Germline CDR1 and CDR2: SQVTM and ANQGSEA. This CDR3 comprises 12 residues. DNA of the CDR3: TGCAGCGTTGAGGGGACCCAGGAGACCCAGTACTTC. Protein sequence: CSVEGTQETQYF.

Only one count was recorded for this clonotype. The V gene is TRBV6-5, the J gene TRBJ1-6; D might be TRBD1 (5 bases). V lost 2 bases, J lost 7 bases, and 12 bases lay in between. The CDR3 extends over 15 amino acids. The germline V gene encodes CDR1 MNHEY and CDR2 SVGAGI. The CDR3 reads CASSYQAGGNSPLHF. The CDR3 DNA reads as TGTGCCAGCAGTTACCAAGCCGGGGGGAATTCACCCCTCCACTTT.

The chain uses TRBV28 and TRBJ2-6; D might be TRBD1 (5 bases). Germline V gene sequence: CDR1 MDHEN, CDR2 SYDVKM. The CDR3 length is 15 residues. V was clipped by 6 bases and J by 4 bases, with 13 bases between them. The chain's CDR3 is CASSIRGSGANVLTF. The CDR3 DNA is TGTGCCAGCAGCATAAGGGGCTCCGGGGCCAACGTCCTGACTTTC.

J is TRBJ1-5 and V is TRBV2, with 10 bases lining up with TRBD1. The J segment lost 7 bases and the V segment lost 7 bases, leaving 7 bases of the junction unmatched. The CDR3 extends over 14 amino acids. The V gene's germline CDR1 is SNHLY and CDR2 FYNNEI. DNA of the CDR3: TGTGCCAGCACCGGGACAGGGGTGGACCAGCCCCAGCATTTT. Amino acid sequence: CASTGTGVDQPQHF. The full variable domain, with the rest looked up from reference TRBV2 and TRBJ1-5, is EPEVTQTPSHQVTQMGQEVILRCVPISNHLYFYWYRQILGQKVEFLVSFYNNEISEKSEIFDDQFSVERPDGSNFTLKIRSTKLEDSAMYFCASTGTGVDQPQHFGDGTRLSIL.

The chain uses TRBV19 and TRBJ2-7; tentatively, D is TRBD1 (5 bases). The V end was cut by 3 bases, the J end by 0 bases, with 27 bases between. Germline V gives CDR1 LNHDA, CDR2 SQIVND (reference sequence). There are 20 residues in the CDR3. CDR3 bases: TGTGCCAGTAGTATTTTTTACAGGAGCAGGGAACACCAAATCTCCTACGAGCAGTACTTC. Translating gives CASSIFYRSREHQISYEQYF.

The chain is built from TRBV30 and TRBJ1-2, with TRBD1 as a possible D gene (6 bases). The CDR3 totals 14 residues. The V gene's germline CDR1 is GTSNPN and CDR2 SVGIG (reference sequence). The germline V and J ends were trimmed by 1 base and 6 bases, with 15 bases remaining between them. The CDR3 here is CAWSAETGFDGYTF. The CDR3, as DNA: TGTGCCTGGAGTGCAGAAACAGGGTTCGATGGCTACACCTTC.

J is TRBJ2-1 and V is TRBV5-6; 13 bases line up with TRBD2. Germline lookup yields CDR1 SGHDT and CDR2 YYEEEE. V trimming: 4 bases; J trimming: 5 bases; junction bases outside the gene matches: 3. This CDR3 region has 15 residues. CDR3 amino acids: CASSRTSGGHNEQFF. As DNA, the CDR3 is TGTGCCAGCAGCCGGACTAGCGGGGGCCACAATGAGCAGTTCTTC.

This chain uses TRBV7-9 with TRBJ2-7; the match to TRBD2 covers 10 bases. The junction had 21 bases not matched to a gene; V was cut back by 5 bases and J by 2 bases. CDR1 and CDR2 from the germline V gene are SEHNR and FQNEAQ (reference sequence). This CDR3 has 20 residues. The DNA for the CDR3 is TGTGCCAGCAGCCCCATAGCGGGAGGTAGGCCCGCGTTTGTCCCCTACGAGCAGTACTTC. Residues: CASSPIAGGRPAFVPYEQYF.

This clonotype has a single count. V is TRBV6-1 and J is TRBJ1-1; no definite D call. Deletions cut 2 bases from V and 1 base from J, with 11 bases between. The CDR3 has 15 amino acids. Germline loops: CDR1 MNHNS, CDR2 SASEGT. DNA for the CDR3: TGTGCCAGCAGTGAATCCCTCTGGGGGAACACTGAAGCTTTCTTT. It translates to CASSESLWGNTEAFF.

The chain couples TRBV20-1 to TRBJ2-4; 8 nucleotides match TRBD2. The trim removed 6 bases at V and 2 bases at J, leaving 3 bases unmatched. CDR1 and CDR2 (germline): DFQATT, SNEGSKA (reference sequence). The CDR3 consists of 13 residues. CDR3 residues: CSAGGGPKNIQYF. CDR3 DNA: TGCAGTGCCGGGGGGGGCCCCAAAAACATTCAGTACTTC.

This chain connects TRBV5-1 to TRBJ2-2, with 8 bases aligning to TRBD1. Trimming cost V 0 bases and J 7 bases; bases outside gene matches: 8. Germline-derived CDR1 and CDR2 are SGHRS and YFSETQ. The CDR3 loop spans 16 amino acids. CDR3 loop: CASSLAGTGYDGELFF. CDR3 bases: TGCGCCAGCAGCTTGGCCGGGACAGGATACGACGGGGAGCTGTTTTTT.

This clonotype was picked up a small number of times. The J gene is TRBJ2-7, the V gene TRBV9, with 9 nucleotides matching TRBD1. V lost 3 bases, J lost 5 bases, and 9 bases stayed unmatched. Germline V gene sequence: CDR1 SGDLS, CDR2 YYNGEE. The CDR3 totals 15 residues. The CDR3 is CASSAEGTGLNEQYF. DNA of the CDR3: TGTGCCAGCAGCGCCGAGGGGACAGGGTTGAACGAGCAGTACTTC.

This clonotype was seen a handful of times. The V and J genes are TRBV2 and TRBJ2-1; 11 bases fit TRBD2. With V trimmed by 0 bases and J by 14 bases, 3 bases remained unmatched. The length of the CDR3 is 13 residues. CDR1 SNHLY and CDR2 FYNNEI come from the germline V gene. In DNA form, the CDR3 reads TGTGCCAGCAGTGAAGCGACTAGCGGGGATGAGTTCTTC. Translation: CASSEATSGDEFF.

This clonotype was recorded many times. The genes are TRBV10-3 and TRBJ2-3; the D gene is possibly TRBD1 (5 bases). The V and J ends lost 4 bases and 2 bases respectively, with 10 bases between them. The length of the CDR3 is 14 residues. The germline V gene encodes CDR1 ENHRY and CDR2 SYGVKD. The CDR3 loop reads CAISGGRDTDTQYF. CDR3 sequence (DNA): TGTGCCATCAGTGGAGGCAGGGACACAGATACGCAGTATTTT.

This chain connects TRBV20-1 to TRBJ1-1; D is ambiguous. The germline V gene has CDR1 DFQATT and CDR2 SNEGSKA (reference sequence). V was cut by 0 bases and J by 1 base, with 9 bases left in between. This CDR3 region has 14 residues. CDR3 residues: CSARDTDWNTEAFF. Here the CDR3 DNA reads TGCAGTGCTAGAGATACAGATTGGAACACTGAAGCTTTCTTT.

The CDR3 is CASSLAGLGETQYF. CDR3 DNA: TGTGCCAGCAGCCTGGCGGGTCTTGGGGAGACCCAGTACTTC. V usage is TRBV3-1 and J usage is TRBJ2-5; possibly TRBD2 for D (5 bases). The CDR3 covers 14 residues. Germline V CDR1 and CDR2: LGHDT, YNNKEL (reference sequence). V dropped 4 bases and J dropped 5 bases, with 14 bases sitting between them.